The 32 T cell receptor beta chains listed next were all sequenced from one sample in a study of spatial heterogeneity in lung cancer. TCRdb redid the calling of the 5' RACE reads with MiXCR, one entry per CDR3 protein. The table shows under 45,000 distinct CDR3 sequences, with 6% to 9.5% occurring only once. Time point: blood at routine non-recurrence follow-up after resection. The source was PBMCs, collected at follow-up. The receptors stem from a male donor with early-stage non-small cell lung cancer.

The CDR3 sequence: CASSLASGNTGELFF. In DNA form, the CDR3 reads TGTGCCAGCAGCTTAGCTAGCGGAAACACCGGGGAGCTGTTTTTT. The V and J genes are TRBV7-9 and TRBJ2-2; tentative D call: TRBD2 (6 bases). Germline V gives CDR1 SEHNR, CDR2 FQNEAQ (reference sequence). This CDR3 has 15 residues. V was clipped by 0 bases and J by 2 bases, with 7 bases between them.

The CDR3 nucleotides read TGTGCCAGCAGCCCTTCGGACAGGGTAAAGTACACCTTC. Protein product: CASSPSDRVKYTF. The chain has TRBV11-1 and TRBJ1-2; 8 bases line up with TRBD1. CDR1 and CDR2 (germline): SGHAT, FQDESV (reference sequence). The length of the CDR3 is 13 residues. Trimming took 5 bases from V and 11 from J; bases not matched to a gene: 10.

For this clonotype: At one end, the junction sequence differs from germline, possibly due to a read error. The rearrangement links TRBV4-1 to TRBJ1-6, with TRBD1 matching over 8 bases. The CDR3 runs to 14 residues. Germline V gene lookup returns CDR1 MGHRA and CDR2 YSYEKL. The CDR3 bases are TGCGCCAGCAGCCATTTACAGGGGGATTCACCCCCCCACTTT. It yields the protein CASSHLQGDSPPHF.

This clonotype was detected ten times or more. The CDR3 is CSVRDVTYEQYF. As DNA, the CDR3 is TGCAGCGTTCGGGACGTAACCTACGAGCAGTACTTC. The chain combines TRBV29-1 with TRBJ2-7; D tentatively reads TRBD1 or TRBD2 (5 bases each). Germline-derived CDR1 and CDR2 are SQVTM and ANQGSEA. Trimming left V 5 bases short and J 2 bases short, with 10 bases between. The CDR3 spans 12 residues.

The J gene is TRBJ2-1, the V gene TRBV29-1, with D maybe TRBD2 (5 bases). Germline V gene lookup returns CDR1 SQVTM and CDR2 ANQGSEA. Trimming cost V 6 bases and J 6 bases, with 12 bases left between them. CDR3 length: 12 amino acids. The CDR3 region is CSVRGPSNEQFF. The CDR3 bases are TGCAGCGTCAGAGGGCCCAGCAATGAGCAGTTCTTC.

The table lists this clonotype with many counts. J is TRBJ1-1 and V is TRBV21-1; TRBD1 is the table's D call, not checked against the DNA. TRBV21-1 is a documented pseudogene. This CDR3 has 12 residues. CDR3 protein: CASSKTGGMAFF. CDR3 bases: TGTGCCAGCAGCAAGACAGGGGGCATGGCTTTCTTT.

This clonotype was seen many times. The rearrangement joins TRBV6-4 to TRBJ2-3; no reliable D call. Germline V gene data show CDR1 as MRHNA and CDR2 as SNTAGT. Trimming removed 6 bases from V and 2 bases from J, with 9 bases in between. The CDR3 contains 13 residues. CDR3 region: CASSYEVTDTQYF. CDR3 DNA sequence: TGTGCCAGCAGCTATGAAGTCACAGATACGCAGTATTTT.

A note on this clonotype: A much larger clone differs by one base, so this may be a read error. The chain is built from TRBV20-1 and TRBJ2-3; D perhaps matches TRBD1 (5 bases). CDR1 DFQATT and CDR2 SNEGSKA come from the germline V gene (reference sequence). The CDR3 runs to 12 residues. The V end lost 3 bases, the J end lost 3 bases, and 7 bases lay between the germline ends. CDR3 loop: CSASRATDTQYF. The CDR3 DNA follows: TGCAGTGCTAGCAGGGCAACAGATACGCAGTATTTT.

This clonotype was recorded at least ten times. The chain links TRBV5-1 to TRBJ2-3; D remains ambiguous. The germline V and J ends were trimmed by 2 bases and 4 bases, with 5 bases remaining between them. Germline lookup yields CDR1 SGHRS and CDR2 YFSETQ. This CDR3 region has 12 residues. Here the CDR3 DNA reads TGCGCCAGCAGCTTCGATTCAGATACGCAGTATTTT. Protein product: CASSFDSDTQYF.

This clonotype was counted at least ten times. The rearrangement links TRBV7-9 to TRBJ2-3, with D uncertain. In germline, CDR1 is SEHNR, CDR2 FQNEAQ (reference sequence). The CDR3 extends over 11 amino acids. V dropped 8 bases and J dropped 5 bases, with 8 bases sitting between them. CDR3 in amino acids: CASGKEDTQYF. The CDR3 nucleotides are TGTGCCAGCGGAAAAGAAGATACGCAGTATTTT.

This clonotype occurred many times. CDR3 bases: TGTGCCACCTCAAATTCCGGGACAGGGGAAGATACGCAGTATTTT. Encoded protein: CATSNSGTGEDTQYF. This sequence joins TRBV24-1 and TRBJ2-3, with 10 bases fitting TRBD1. Germline V CDR1 and CDR2: KGHDR, SFDVKD. The CDR3 is made up of 15 amino acids. V lost 9 bases to trimming and J lost 5 bases; unmatched junction nucleotides: 10.

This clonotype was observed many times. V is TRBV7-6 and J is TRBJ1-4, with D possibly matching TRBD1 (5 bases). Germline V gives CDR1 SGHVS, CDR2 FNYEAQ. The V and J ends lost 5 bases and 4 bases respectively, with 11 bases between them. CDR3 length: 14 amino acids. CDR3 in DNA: TGTGCCAGCAGCCCATTGGGACTTAATGAAAAACTGTTTTTT. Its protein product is CASSPLGLNEKLFF.

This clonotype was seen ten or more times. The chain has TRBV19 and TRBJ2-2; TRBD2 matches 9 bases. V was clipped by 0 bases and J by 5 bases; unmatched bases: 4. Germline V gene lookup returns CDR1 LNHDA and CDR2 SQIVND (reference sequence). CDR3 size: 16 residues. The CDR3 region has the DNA TGTGCCAGTAGTATAGATAGCGGACTAGCGACCGGGGAGCTGTTTTTT. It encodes CASSIDSGLATGELFF.

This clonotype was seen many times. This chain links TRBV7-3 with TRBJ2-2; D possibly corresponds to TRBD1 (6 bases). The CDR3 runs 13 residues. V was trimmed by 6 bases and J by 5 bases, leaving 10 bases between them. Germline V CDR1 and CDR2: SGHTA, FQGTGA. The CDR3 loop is CASREGGTGELFF. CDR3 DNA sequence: TGTGCCAGCAGGGAAGGGGGTACCGGGGAGCTGTTTTTT.

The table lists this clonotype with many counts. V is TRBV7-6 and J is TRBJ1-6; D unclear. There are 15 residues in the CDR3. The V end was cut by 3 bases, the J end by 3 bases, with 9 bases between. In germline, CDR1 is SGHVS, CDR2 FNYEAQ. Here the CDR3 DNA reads TGTGCCAGCAGCTTTACAGCAAACTATAATTCACCCCTCCACTTT. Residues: CASSFTANYNSPLHF.

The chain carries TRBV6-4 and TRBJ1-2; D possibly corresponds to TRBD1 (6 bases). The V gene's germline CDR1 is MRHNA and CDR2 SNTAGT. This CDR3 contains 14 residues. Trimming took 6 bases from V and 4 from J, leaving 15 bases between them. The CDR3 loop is CASSRTDSGYGYTF. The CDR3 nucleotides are TGTGCCAGCAGCCGGACAGATAGCGGCTATGGCTACACCTTC.

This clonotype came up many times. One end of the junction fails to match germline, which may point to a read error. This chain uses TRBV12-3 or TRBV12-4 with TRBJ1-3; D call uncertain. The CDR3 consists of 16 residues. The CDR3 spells CASSLRMQSSENTIYF. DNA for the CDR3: TGTGCCAGCAGTTTAAGGATGCAGAGCTCTGAAAACACCATATATTTT.

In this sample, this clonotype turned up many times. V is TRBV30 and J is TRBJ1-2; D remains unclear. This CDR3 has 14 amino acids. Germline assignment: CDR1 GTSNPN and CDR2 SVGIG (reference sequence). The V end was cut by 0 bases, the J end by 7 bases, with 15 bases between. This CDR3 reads CAWSVSGGGGGYTF. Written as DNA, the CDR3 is TGTGCCTGGAGTGTTAGTGGTGGAGGTGGTGGCTACACCTTC.

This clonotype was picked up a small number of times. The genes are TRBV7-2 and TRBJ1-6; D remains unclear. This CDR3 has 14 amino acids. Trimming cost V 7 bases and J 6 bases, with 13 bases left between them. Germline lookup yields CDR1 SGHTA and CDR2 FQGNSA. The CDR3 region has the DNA TGTGCCAGCACCCCTGCTAGGCGTAATTCACCCCTCCACTTT. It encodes CASTPARRNSPLHF.

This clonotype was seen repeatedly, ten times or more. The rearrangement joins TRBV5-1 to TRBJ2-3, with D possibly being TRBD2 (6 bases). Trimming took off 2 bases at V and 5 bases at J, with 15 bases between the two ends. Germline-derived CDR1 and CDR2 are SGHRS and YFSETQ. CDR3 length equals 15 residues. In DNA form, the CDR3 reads TGCGCCAGCAGCTTTGCGGCGCCGGGACTAGATACGCAGTATTTT. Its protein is CASSFAAPGLDTQYF.

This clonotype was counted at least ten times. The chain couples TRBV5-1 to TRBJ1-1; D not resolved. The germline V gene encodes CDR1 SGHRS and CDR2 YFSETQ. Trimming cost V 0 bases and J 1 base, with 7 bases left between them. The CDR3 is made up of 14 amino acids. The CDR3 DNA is TGCGCCAGCAGCTTGGGGGCCACGAACACTGAAGCTTTCTTT. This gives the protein CASSLGATNTEAFF.

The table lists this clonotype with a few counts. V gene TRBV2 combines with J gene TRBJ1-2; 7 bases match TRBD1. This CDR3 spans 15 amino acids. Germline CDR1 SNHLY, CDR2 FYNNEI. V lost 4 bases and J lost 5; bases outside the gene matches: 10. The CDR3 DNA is TGTGCCAGCAGTGGTACCCCAGGGGGAGAGTATGGCTACACCTTC. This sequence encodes CASSGTPGGEYGYTF.

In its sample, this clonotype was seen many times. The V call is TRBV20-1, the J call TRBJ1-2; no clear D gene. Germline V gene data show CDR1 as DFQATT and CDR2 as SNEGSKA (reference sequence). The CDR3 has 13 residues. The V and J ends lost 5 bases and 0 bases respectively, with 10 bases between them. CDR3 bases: TGCAGTGCTGGAAAGACTGCTAACTATGGCTACACCTTC. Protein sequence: CSAGKTANYGYTF.

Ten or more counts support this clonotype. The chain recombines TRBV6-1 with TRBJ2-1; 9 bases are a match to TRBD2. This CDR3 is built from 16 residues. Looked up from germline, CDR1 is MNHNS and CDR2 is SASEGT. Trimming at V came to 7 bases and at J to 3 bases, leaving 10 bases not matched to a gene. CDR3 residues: CASTDVAGAFYNEQFF. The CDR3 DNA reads TGTGCCAGCACCGACGTAGCGGGGGCCTTCTACAATGAGCAGTTCTTC.

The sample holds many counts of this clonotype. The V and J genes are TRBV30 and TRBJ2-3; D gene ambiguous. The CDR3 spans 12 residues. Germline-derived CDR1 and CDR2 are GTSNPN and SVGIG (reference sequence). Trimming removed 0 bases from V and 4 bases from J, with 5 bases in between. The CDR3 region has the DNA TGTGCCTGGAGTGTACGGGCAGATACGCAGTATTTT. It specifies CAWSVRADTQYF.

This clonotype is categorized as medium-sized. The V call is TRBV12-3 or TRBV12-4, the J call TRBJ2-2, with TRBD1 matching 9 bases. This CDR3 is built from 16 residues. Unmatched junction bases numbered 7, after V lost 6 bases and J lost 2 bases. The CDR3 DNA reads TGTGCCAGCAGCTCCCGGGACAGGGCTAACACCGGGGAGCTGTTTTTT. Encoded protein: CASSSRDRANTGELFF.

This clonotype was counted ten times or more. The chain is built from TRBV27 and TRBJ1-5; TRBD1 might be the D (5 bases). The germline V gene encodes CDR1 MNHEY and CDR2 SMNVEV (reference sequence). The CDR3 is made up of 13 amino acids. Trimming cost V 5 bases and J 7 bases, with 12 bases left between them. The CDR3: CASSPGTGQPQHF. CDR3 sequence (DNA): TGTGCCAGCAGTCCAGGGACTGGACAGCCCCAGCATTTT.

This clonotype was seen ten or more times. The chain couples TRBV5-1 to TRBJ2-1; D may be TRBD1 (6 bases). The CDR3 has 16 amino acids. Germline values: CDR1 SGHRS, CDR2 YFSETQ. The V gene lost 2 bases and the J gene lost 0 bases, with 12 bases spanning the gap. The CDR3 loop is CASSLQGAGSYNEQFF. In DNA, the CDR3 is TGCGCCAGCAGCTTACAGGGCGCCGGCTCCTACAATGAGCAGTTCTTC.

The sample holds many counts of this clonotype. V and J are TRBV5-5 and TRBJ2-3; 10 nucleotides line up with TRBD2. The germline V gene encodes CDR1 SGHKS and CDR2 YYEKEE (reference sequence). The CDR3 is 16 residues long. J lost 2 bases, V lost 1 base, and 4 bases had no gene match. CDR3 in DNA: TGTGCCAGCAGCTTGCTAGCGGGGGACCTCACAGATACGCAGTATTTT. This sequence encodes CASSLLAGDLTDTQYF.

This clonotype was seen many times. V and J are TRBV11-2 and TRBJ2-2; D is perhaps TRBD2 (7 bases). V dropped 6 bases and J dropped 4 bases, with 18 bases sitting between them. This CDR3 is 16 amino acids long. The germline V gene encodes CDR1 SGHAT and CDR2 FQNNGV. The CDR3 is CASSLVGGLSTGELFF. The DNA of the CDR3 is TGTGCCAGCAGTCTGGTGGGGGGGCTGAGCACCGGGGAGCTGTTTTTT. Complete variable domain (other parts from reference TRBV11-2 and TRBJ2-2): EAGVAQSPRYKIIEKRQSVAFWCNPISGHATLYWYQQILGQGPKLLIQFQNNGVVDDSQLPKDRFSAERLKGVDSTLKIQPAKLEDSAVYLCASSLVGGLSTGELFFGEGSRLTVL.

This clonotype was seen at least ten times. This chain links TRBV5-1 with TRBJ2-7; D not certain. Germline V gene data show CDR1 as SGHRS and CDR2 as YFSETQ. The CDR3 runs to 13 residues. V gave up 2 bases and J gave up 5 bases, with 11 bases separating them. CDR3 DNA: TGCGCCAGCAGCTTCGGCGGAATCGACGAGCAGTACTTC. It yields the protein CASSFGGIDEQYF. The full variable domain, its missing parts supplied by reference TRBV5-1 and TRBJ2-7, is KAGVTQTPRYLIKTRGQQVTLSCSPISGHRSVSWYQQTPGQGLQFLFEYFSETQRNKGNFPGRFSGRQFSNSRSEMNVSTLELGDSALYLCASSFGGIDEQYFGPGTRLTVT.

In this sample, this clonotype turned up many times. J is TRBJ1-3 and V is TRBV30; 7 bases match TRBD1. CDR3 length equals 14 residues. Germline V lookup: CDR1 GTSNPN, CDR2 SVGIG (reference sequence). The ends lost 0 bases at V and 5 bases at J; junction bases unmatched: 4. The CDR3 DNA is TGTGCCTGGAGTGTCCTACAGGGGCGAAACACCATATATTTT. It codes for CAWSVLQGRNTIYF.